This TCR beta chain was captured in a study of response to subunit inactivated influenza vaccine. Using its own MiXCR run on the RT-PCR reads, TCRdb lists one record per CDR3 protein. Found here are 500,000 to 650,000 distinct CDR3 sequences, 6% to 9% of them singletons; the top ten hold around 13%. The material sequenced was PBMCs from blood, taken around 25 months after vaccination. The clonotype originates from a man between 45 and 75 years old who received an inactivated influenza vaccine.

The CDR3 reads CASSPRIGSGYTF. For the CDR3, the DNA is TGTGCCAGCAGCCCAAGGATAGGGTCTGGCTACACCTTC. The chain couples TRBV14 to TRBJ1-2; unclear D gene. This CDR3 has 13 residues. The V end was cut by 4 bases, the J end by 7 bases, with 13 bases between. Germline V CDR1 and CDR2: SGHDN, FVKESK.